The 20 T cell receptor beta chains presented below share a single source sample, sequenced in a study of shared clonotypes between healthy human individuals. The assay was immunoSEQ multiplex PCR, and TCRdb's table has in-frame clones only and misses some. The repertoire consists of over 400,000 clones, with about 84% occurring once and the leading ten covering over 9.5%. Sequencing was carried out using PBMCs. These receptors came from a woman aged 35 to 49 in good health. Some clones in this sample may be carry-over from other donors' samples.

The rearrangement uses TRBV18 and TRBJ1-1; D possibly corresponds to TRBD1 (5 bases). In germline, CDR1 is KGHSH, CDR2 LQKENI. Trimming shortened V by 0 bases and J by 0 bases, and 8 bases separated the two germline ends. The CDR3 has 15 residues. CDR3 DNA: TGTGCCAGCTCACCACCGACAGCTTTGAACACTGAAGCTTTCTTT. It is translated as CASSPPTALNTEAFF.

With respect to this clone: The junction departs from germline at one end; a sequencing error may be responsible. The chain carries TRBV6-5 and TRBJ2-1; perhaps TRBD2 as D (5 bases). The germline V gene encodes CDR1 MNHEY and CDR2 SVGAGI. This CDR3 is 14 amino acids long. CDR3 amino acids: CASTRGGDYNEQFF. In nucleotides, the CDR3 is TGTGCGAGCACACGGGGTGGTGACTACAATGAGCAGTTCTTC.

To note about this clone: The sample carries other DNA sequences with the same CDR3. The chain is built from TRBV5-1 and TRBJ2-1; possibly TRBD2 for D (6 bases). This CDR3 has 12 amino acids. Germline CDR1 is SGHRS and CDR2 is YFSETQ. Between the trimmed V and J ends, which lost 0 bases and 8 bases, there was a span of 6 bases. CDR3 bases: TGCGCCAGCAGCTTGGCGGGGGATGAGCAGTTCTTC. Its translation is CASSLAGDEQFF.

The J gene is TRBJ1-5, the V gene TRBV29-1; 8 nucleotides match TRBD1. The germline V gene has CDR1 SQVTM and CDR2 ANQGSEA. The CDR3 is 15 amino acids. Losses at the gene ends were 6 bases for V and 2 bases for J; bases not matched to a gene: 9. CDR3 nucleotides: TGCAGCGTACAAATCCAGGGGGCTCGCAATCAGCCCCAGCATTTT. Its protein is CSVQIQGARNQPQHF.

This clone was observed a handful of times. A far larger clone differs by one base, so this is likely a read error. V usage is TRBV5-1 and J usage is TRBJ2-7; D is perhaps TRBD2 (6 bases). V lost 1 base and J 6 bases, leaving 14 bases between the germline ends. The CDR3 extends over 14 amino acids. Germline V lookup: CDR1 SGHRS, CDR2 YFSETQ. The CDR3, as DNA: TGCGCCAGCAGCTTGTTAGGGGAGGCGGGCGAGCAGTACTTC. The encoded protein is CASSLLGEAGEQYF.

The chain employs TRBV5-1 and TRBJ2-1, with D tentatively TRBD2 (6 bases). The V and J ends lost 0 bases and 5 bases respectively, with 12 bases between them. Germline lookup yields CDR1 SGHRS and CDR2 YFSETQ. The CDR3 has 15 residues. The CDR3 is CASSLAGGTHNEQFF. The DNA for the CDR3 is TGCGCCAGCAGCTTGGCTGGCGGGACCCACAATGAGCAGTTCTTC.

The genes are TRBV11-3 and TRBJ2-1, with D perhaps TRBD1 (6 bases). Trimming removed 5 bases from V and 5 bases from J, with 19 bases in between. This CDR3 spans 16 amino acids. The V gene's germline CDR1 is SGHNT and CDR2 YENEEA. CDR3 in DNA: TGTGCCAGCAGCGGCCACGAGACAGGCCCTAACAATGAGCAGTTCTTC. Its translation: CASSGHETGPNNEQFF.

Points on this clone: A read error likely explains this, since a far larger clone differs by one base. Other nucleotide sequences from this sample produce the same CDR3. This chain links TRBV5-8 with TRBJ1-4; D gene unclear. From germline, CDR1 is SGHTS and CDR2 YDEGEE. This CDR3 comprises 14 residues. V lost 4 bases to trimming and J lost 4 bases, with 11 bases between them. The CDR3 protein is CASSGDRFNEKLFF. The CDR3 DNA follows: TGTGCCAGCAGCGGAGACCGGTTTAATGAAAAACTGTTTTTT.

In this sample, this clone turned up a few times. This chain links TRBV15 with TRBJ2-5; D is possibly TRBD1 or TRBD2 (5 bases each). Gene TRBJ2-7 matches the end of the DNA better, so the J call may be wrong. The CDR3 extends over 15 amino acids. In germline, CDR1 is LNHNV, CDR2 YYDKDF (reference sequence). Written as DNA, the CDR3 is TGTGCCACCAGTAAGAGATGGGGGTCGCGCTACGAGCAGTACTTC. It is translated as CATSKRWGSRYEQYF.

This clone occurred once. The rearrangement links TRBV7-8 to TRBJ1-3; tentative D call: TRBD1 (5 bases). V lost 5 bases and J lost 9, with 17 bases in between. CDR1 and CDR2 (germline): SGHVS, FQNEAQ. The CDR3 has 14 amino acids. As DNA, the CDR3 is TGTGCCAGCAGCGAAAAGGGGCGACTCGGCACCATATATTTT. Translating gives CASSEKGRLGTIYF.

The chain is built from TRBV11-3 and TRBJ2-2; 8 nucleotides align to TRBD2. J gave up 4 bases and V 5 bases, and 12 bases lay outside the gene matches. The CDR3 consists of 17 residues. The germline CDR1 and CDR2 sequences are SGHNT and YENEEA. This CDR3 is CASSQSPGLGITGELFF. CDR3 nucleotides: TGTGCCAGCAGCCAAAGTCCGGGACTAGGTATCACCGGGGAGCTGTTTTTT.

This clone was found a few times. V gene TRBV4-2 combines with J gene TRBJ2-2; 7 bases fit TRBD2. Germline assignment: CDR1 LGHNA and CDR2 YNFKEQ. The length of the CDR3 is 14 residues. J lost 7 bases, V lost 4 bases, and 6 bases had no gene match. The CDR3 spells CASSPPTSYGELFF. The DNA for the CDR3 is TGTGCCAGCAGCCCCCCGACTAGCTACGGGGAGCTGTTTTTT.

The chain has TRBV7-2 and TRBJ2-2, with 10 bases identical to TRBD2. The CDR3 loop spans 17 amino acids. The V segment lost 0 bases and the J segment 3 bases; nucleotides outside the gene matches: 4. Germline V gene lookup returns CDR1 SGHTA and CDR2 FQGNSA. Here the CDR3 reads CASSLASGRMYTGELFF. The CDR3 DNA reads TGTGCCAGCAGCTTAGCTAGCGGGAGGATGTACACCGGGGAGCTGTTTTTT.

The chain links TRBV11-2 to TRBJ2-5; D gene ambiguous. Trimming took off 1 base at V and 1 base at J, with 13 bases between the two ends. Germline CDR1 SGHAT, CDR2 FQNNGV. The CDR3 covers 16 residues. CDR3 region: CASSLGVRQFQETQYF. The CDR3 nucleotides are TGTGCCAGCAGCTTAGGGGTCCGACAATTCCAAGAGACCCAGTACTTC.

This clone was observed once. This chain connects TRBV4-2 to TRBJ2-7, with TRBD2 identical over 7 bases. The CDR3 contains 14 residues. Germline lookup yields CDR1 LGHNA and CDR2 YNFKEQ. The trim removed 3 bases at V and 7 bases at J, leaving 9 bases unmatched. The CDR3 DNA sequence: TGTGCCAGCAGCCAGTCTAGCGGAGGAAGGGAGCAGTACTTC. This translates into CASSQSSGGREQYF.

The CDR3 bases are TGTGCCAGCTCACCTAGCGGAGGGAACTCCTACGAGCAGTACTTC. Translated: CASSPSGGNSYEQYF. The chain recombines TRBV18 with TRBJ2-7, with D possibly TRBD2 on 6 matching bases. CDR3 length equals 15 residues. Trimming left V 3 bases short and J 0 bases short, with 12 bases between. Germline CDR1 KGHSH, CDR2 LQKENI.

Regarding this clone: The likely explanation is a read error, given a far larger clone one base away. Other DNA sequences in the sample encode the same CDR3. The V and J genes are TRBV6-4 and TRBJ2-3, with TRBD1 matching 10 bases. The CDR3 totals 14 residues. Germline V gene lookup returns CDR1 MRHNA and CDR2 SNTAGT. V shed 9 bases, J shed 4 bases, and the junction held 7 bases outside the gene matches. DNA of the CDR3: TGTGCCAGTGGAGCAGGGACAGGGGCAGATACGCAGTATTTT. This gives the protein CASGAGTGADTQYF.

This clone has just one count. The chain couples TRBV5-8 to TRBJ2-7; D gene unclear. Germline CDR1 reads SGHTS; CDR2 reads YDEGEE. The CDR3 extends over 15 amino acids. V was shortened by 4 bases and J by 1 base, with 15 bases between the two germline ends. In DNA form, the CDR3 reads TGTGCCAGCAGCCCCGACCTAGTCCCTTCCTACGAGCAGTACTTC. Translation gives CASSPDLVPSYEQYF.

The gene calls are TRBV6-1 and TRBJ2-2, with D possibly matching TRBD2 (5 bases). Germline CDR1 MNHNS, CDR2 SASEGT. The CDR3 extends over 14 amino acids. Trimming took off 8 bases at V and 3 bases at J, with 13 bases between the two ends. The CDR3 protein is CASREHMYTGELFF. The CDR3 nucleotides read TGTGCCAGCCGGGAACACATGTACACCGGGGAGCTGTTTTTT.

A word on this clone: A junction boundary mismatches the germline segment, possibly from a read error. The V and J genes are TRBV30 and TRBJ1-5; 7 bases match TRBD1. This CDR3 is 15 amino acids long. Germline assignment: CDR1 GTSNPN and CDR2 SVGIG (reference sequence). The chain's CDR3 is CAWSLTGPSNQPRHF. In DNA form, the CDR3 reads TGTGCCTGGAGTCTGACAGGGCCTAGCAATCAGCCCCGGCATTTT.